The 20 T cell receptor beta chains in this list originate from one sample, sequenced in a study of identical twins (dated by TCRdb to the mid-2010s). Libraries were prepared through 5' RACE. For sequencing, an Illumina HiSeq 2000 was employed. TCRdb's own reprocessing of the public reads used fastp at Q25 and MiXCR and kept productive beta chains. Rows are combined by CDR3 protein, so each entry shows the most common genes and DNA. Within this sample are hundreds of thousands of distinct CDR3 sequences, with roughly 12% of them counted one time only. Around 1.5% of the sample is held by the ten biggest clonotypes. These data were also reused for a study on yellow fever vaccine responses in identical twins.

Material: PBMCs. The receptors shown here come from a woman under 30 in good health.

V gene TRBV10-3 combines with J gene TRBJ1-1; no clear D. Per the germline V gene, CDR1 is ENHRY and CDR2 is SYGVKD. The CDR3 contains 14 residues. V was cut by 6 bases and J by 6 bases, with 17 bases left in between. The CDR3 region is CAIRPGVARAEAFF. CDR3 coding DNA: TGTGCCATCAGGCCCGGGGTGGCGAGGGCTGAAGCTTTCTTT.

This clonotype was detected only a few times. The V call is TRBV15, the J call TRBJ2-5, with D possibly TRBD1 on 5 matching bases. CDR1 is LNHNV, CDR2 YYDKDF, per germline (reference sequence). This CDR3 is built from 15 residues. Trimming removed 3 bases from V and 3 bases from J, with 14 bases in between. In nucleotides, the CDR3 is TGTGCCACCAGCAGGTTCGGGCAGACAGAAGAGACCCAGTACTTC. Translation gives CATSRFGQTEETQYF.

A remark on this clonotype: Relative to the germline gene, one junction end is altered; a read error may explain this. The chain employs TRBV5-1 and TRBJ1-5; 12 bases map to TRBD1. Germline V gene sequence: CDR1 SGHRS, CDR2 YFSETQ. CDR3 length equals 15 residues. The DNA of the CDR3 is TGCGCCAGCAGCTTCGGGGACAGGGGGCGAGAGCCCCAGCTTTTT. Amino acids: CASSFGDRGREPQLF.

This clonotype has only a few counts. This sequence joins TRBV12-3 or TRBV12-4 and TRBJ2-1; TRBD2 matches 7 bases. CDR3 length: 17 residues. The V gene end was trimmed by 11 bases and the J gene end by 7 bases; junction bases not matched to a gene: 23. The CDR3 DNA sequence: TGTGCCTGCTGCCGAAAACAACTAGCGAGCTTAGGGAATGAGCAGTTCTTC. Protein product: CACCRKQLASLGNEQFF.

For this clonotype: A much larger clone differs from this one at a single base, so this may be a read error. The chain couples TRBV6-1 to TRBJ2-3; no definite D call. Trimming removed 1 base from V and 1 base from J, with 6 bases in between. The CDR3 has 14 amino acids. Per the germline V gene, CDR1 is MNHNS and CDR2 is SASEGT. CDR3 region: CASSEDQGTDTQYF. For the CDR3, the DNA is TGTGCCAGCAGTGAAGATCAAGGCACAGATACGCAGTATTTT.

The chain combines TRBV6-1 with TRBJ2-4; 8 nucleotides align to TRBD2. Trimming cost V 7 bases and J 5 bases; bases outside gene matches: 10. From germline, CDR1 is MNHNS and CDR2 SASEGT. The CDR3 totals 15 residues. In nucleotides, the CDR3 is TGTGCCAGCAACAAGCGGGGGACTGGGGAAAACATTCAGTACTTC. It yields the protein CASNKRGTGENIQYF.

This clonotype has only a few counts. V gene TRBV12-3 or TRBV12-4 combines with J gene TRBJ2-3; maybe TRBD2 (5 bases). V was pared by 5 bases and J by 2 bases, with 20 bases between. The CDR3 loop spans 17 amino acids. The CDR3 DNA reads as TGTGCCAGCAGTAAAACGACCGGGATCGCCGTCACAGATACGCAGTATTTT. Protein product: CASSKTTGIAVTDTQYF.

The chain has TRBV4-1 and TRBJ2-5, with a weak D call TRBD2 (7 bases). This CDR3 comprises 16 residues. V gave up 0 bases and J gave up 4 bases, with 15 bases separating them. Germline V gene sequence: CDR1 MGHRA, CDR2 YSYEKL. The CDR3 nucleotides read TGCGCCAGCAGCCAAGAAGGAGGGGGGGCCCCAGAGACCCAGTACTTC. Its translation is CASSQEGGGAPETQYF.

The rearrangement links TRBV12-3 or TRBV12-4 to TRBJ1-1, with TRBD1 identical over 7 bases. This CDR3 contains 14 residues. V trimming: 1 base; J trimming: 6 bases; junction bases outside the gene matches: 5. The CDR3 loop is CASSLGPGTAEAFF. CDR3 sequence (DNA): TGTGCCAGCAGTTTAGGCCCCGGGACAGCTGAAGCTTTCTTT.

The sample holds a few counts of this clonotype. The chain combines TRBV15 with TRBJ2-3; D perhaps matches TRBD2 (6 bases). The germline V gene has CDR1 LNHNV and CDR2 YYDKDF (reference sequence). Trimming took off 1 base at V and 3 bases at J, with 14 bases between the two ends. This CDR3 has 16 residues. The CDR3 spells CATSRGTGDLTDTQYF. CDR3 DNA sequence: TGTGCCACCAGCAGAGGAACGGGAGATCTGACAGATACGCAGTATTTT.

The rearrangement links TRBV20-1 to TRBJ2-7; 8 nucleotides align to TRBD2. V gave up 1 base and J gave up 2 bases; unmatched junction bases: 7. CDR1 is DFQATT and CDR2 is SNEGSKA in the germline V gene (reference sequence). The CDR3 contains 15 residues. CDR3 in DNA: TGCAGTGCTAGAGGCGGCAGCGGGGGTGCCTACGAGCAGTACGTC. It translates to CSARGGSGGAYEQYV.

There are a few counts of this clonotype. This chain links TRBV6-1 with TRBJ2-5; 13 nucleotides align to TRBD2. In germline, CDR1 is MNHNS, CDR2 SASEGT. The ends lost 6 bases at V and 5 bases at J; junction bases unmatched: 6. This CDR3 is 15 amino acids long. The CDR3 is CASRKGLAGIETQYF. Here the CDR3 DNA reads TGTGCCAGCAGGAAGGGACTAGCGGGGATCGAGACCCAGTACTTC.

This clonotype was observed a handful of times. The rearrangement uses TRBV4-1 and TRBJ2-3, with TRBD2 matching 10 bases. The CDR3 totals 19 residues. CDR1 is MGHRA and CDR2 is YSYEKL in the germline V gene. The J segment lost 5 bases and the V segment lost 0 bases, leaving 14 bases of the junction unmatched. The CDR3 region has the DNA TGCGCCAGCAGCCAAGAAGGGTTTCCCAGCGGGGGGGGACGAGATACGCAGTATTTT. Translated, it gives CASSQEGFPSGGGRDTQYF.

In this sample, this clonotype turned up a few times. The chain carries TRBV2 and TRBJ2-3, with 8 nucleotides matching TRBD2. The CDR3 loop spans 15 amino acids. Trimming at V came to 4 bases and at J to 0 bases, leaving 3 bases not matched to a gene. Germline V gene sequence: CDR1 SNHLY, CDR2 FYNNEI. Here the CDR3 reads CASSAPSGSTDTQYF. CDR3 DNA: TGTGCCAGCAGTGCTCCTAGCGGGAGCACAGATACGCAGTATTTT.

This chain connects TRBV2 to TRBJ2-2, with 8 bases aligning to TRBD2. Germline-derived CDR1 and CDR2 are SNHLY and FYNNEI. The CDR3 length is 16 residues. V trimming: 0 bases; J trimming: 6 bases; junction bases outside the gene matches: 6. CDR3 loop: CASSEALSGKAGELFF. The CDR3 coding sequence is TGTGCCAGCAGTGAAGCGCTTAGCGGGAAGGCCGGGGAGCTGTTTTTT. Variable domain in full (rest from reference TRBV2 and TRBJ2-2): EPEVTQTPSHQVTQMGQEVILRCVPISNHLYFYWYRQILGQKVEFLVSFYNNEISEKSEIFDDQFSVERPDGSNFTLKIRSTKLEDSAMYFCASSEALSGKAGELFFGEGSRLTVL.

The genes are TRBV28 and TRBJ2-7; D is possibly TRBD1 or TRBD2 (6 bases each). This CDR3 is built from 15 residues. CDR1 and CDR2 from the germline V gene are MDHEN and SYDVKM. V was pared by 10 bases and J by 2 bases, with 21 bases between. CDR3 nucleotide sequence: TGTGCCACCTCTGGGCGCGGGACATTCCCCTACGAGCAGTACTTC. Its translation: CATSGRGTFPYEQYF.

Only a few counts were recorded for this clonotype. This chain joins TRBV19 and TRBJ2-7; D is undetermined. V gave up 1 base and J gave up 1 base, with 11 bases separating them. From germline, CDR1 is LNHDA and CDR2 SQIVND (reference sequence). The CDR3 totals 15 residues. CDR3 amino acids: CASSIGRRWSYEQYF. The DNA of the CDR3 is TGTGCCAGTAGTATAGGCCGCAGGTGGTCCTACGAGCAGTACTTC.

This clonotype was counted only a few times. The J gene is TRBJ2-3, the V gene TRBV7-9, with D unclear. Trimming took 7 bases from V and 0 from J, leaving 20 bases between them. Germline-derived CDR1 and CDR2 are SEHNR and FQNEAQ (reference sequence). The CDR3 totals 17 residues. The DNA of the CDR3 is TGTGCCAGCACCGATAATAAACCGTTATTGAGCACAGATACGCAGTATTTT. Translating gives CASTDNKPLLSTDTQYF.

This clonotype was seen more than once but under ten times. This chain joins TRBV5-1 and TRBJ2-2; D is unclear. The length of the CDR3 is 12 residues. In germline, CDR1 is SGHRS, CDR2 YFSETQ. Trimming removed 4 bases at V and 6 bases at J, with 7 bases between. CDR3 sequence (DNA): TGCGCCAGCAGCCTCCACGCCGGGGAGCTGTTTTTT. It yields the protein CASSLHAGELFF.

The chain joins TRBV5-1 to TRBJ2-5; possibly TRBD1 for D (7 bases). This CDR3 has 17 residues. Germline V gene data show CDR1 as SGHRS and CDR2 as YFSETQ. The V end was cut by 4 bases, the J end by 5 bases, with 24 bases between. CDR3 DNA: TGCGCCAGCAGCCCCCGAGACAGGGCGCAGCGGGTGGAGACCCAGTACTTC. This gives the protein CASSPRDRAQRVETQYF.